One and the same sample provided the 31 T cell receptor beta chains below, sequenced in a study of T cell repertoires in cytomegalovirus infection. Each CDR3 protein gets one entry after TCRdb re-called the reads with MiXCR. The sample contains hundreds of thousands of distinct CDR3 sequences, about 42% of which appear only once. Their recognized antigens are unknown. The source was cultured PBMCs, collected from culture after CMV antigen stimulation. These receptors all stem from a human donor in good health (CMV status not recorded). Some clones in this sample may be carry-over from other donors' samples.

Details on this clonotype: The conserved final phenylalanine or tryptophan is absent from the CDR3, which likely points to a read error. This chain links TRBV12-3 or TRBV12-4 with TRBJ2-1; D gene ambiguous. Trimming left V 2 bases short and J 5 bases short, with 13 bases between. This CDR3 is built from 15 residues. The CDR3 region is CASSLLRPLNNEQFS. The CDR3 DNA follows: TGTGCCAGCAGTTTACTAAGGCCTCTTAACAATGAGCAGTTCTCC.

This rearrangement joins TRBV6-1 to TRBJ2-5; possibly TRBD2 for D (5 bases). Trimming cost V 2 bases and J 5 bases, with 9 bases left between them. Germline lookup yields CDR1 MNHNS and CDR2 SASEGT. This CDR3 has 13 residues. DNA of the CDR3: TGTGCCAGCAGTGAAACTAGATCCGAGACCCAGTACTTC. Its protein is CASSETRSETQYF.

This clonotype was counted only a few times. Written as DNA, the CDR3 is TGTGCCAGCAGCATCACAGGGTTCACCGGGGAGCTGTTTTTT. Protein product: CASSITGFTGELFF. The rearrangement links TRBV7-2 to TRBJ2-2; a possible D gene is TRBD1 (6 bases). The germline V gene has CDR1 SGHTA and CDR2 FQGNSA. This CDR3 is built from 14 residues. The V end lost 5 bases, the J end lost 4 bases, and 11 bases lay between the germline ends.

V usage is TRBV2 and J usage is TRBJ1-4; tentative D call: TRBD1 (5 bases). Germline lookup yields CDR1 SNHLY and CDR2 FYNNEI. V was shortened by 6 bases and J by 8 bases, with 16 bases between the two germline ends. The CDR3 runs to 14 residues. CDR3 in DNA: TGTGCCAGCAGCAGCGACAGTCCGGAAGAAAAACTGTTTTTT. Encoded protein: CASSSDSPEEKLFF.

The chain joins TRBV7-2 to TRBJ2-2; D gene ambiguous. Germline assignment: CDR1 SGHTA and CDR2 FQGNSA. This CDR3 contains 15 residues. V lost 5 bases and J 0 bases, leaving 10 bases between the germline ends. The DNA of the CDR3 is TGTGCCAGCAGCCCACAGATCGCGAACACCGGGGAGCTGTTTTTT. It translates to CASSPQIANTGELFF.

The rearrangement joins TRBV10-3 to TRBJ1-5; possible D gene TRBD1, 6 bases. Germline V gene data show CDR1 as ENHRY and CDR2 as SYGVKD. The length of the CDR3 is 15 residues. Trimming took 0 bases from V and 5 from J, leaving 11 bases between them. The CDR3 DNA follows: TGTGCCATCAGTGAGTCGAGGGGGGGAGATCAGCCCCAGCATTTT. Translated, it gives CAISESRGGDQPQHF.

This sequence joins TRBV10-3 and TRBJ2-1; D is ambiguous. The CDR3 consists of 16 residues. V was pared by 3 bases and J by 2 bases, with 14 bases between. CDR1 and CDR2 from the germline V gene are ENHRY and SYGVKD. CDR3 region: CAISEEAEVTYNEQFF. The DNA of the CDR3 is TGTGCCATCAGTGAAGAGGCGGAAGTCACCTACAATGAGCAGTTCTTC.

The CDR3, as DNA: TGCGCCAGCAGCCAATTCGGGACAGGAGGAGAAAAACTGTTTTTT. The encoded protein is CASSQFGTGGEKLFF. The rearrangement uses TRBV4-1 and TRBJ1-4, with 8 nucleotides matching TRBD1. V dropped 2 bases and J dropped 8; count of bases not matched to a gene: 7. CDR3 length: 15 residues. From germline, CDR1 is MGHRA and CDR2 YSYEKL.

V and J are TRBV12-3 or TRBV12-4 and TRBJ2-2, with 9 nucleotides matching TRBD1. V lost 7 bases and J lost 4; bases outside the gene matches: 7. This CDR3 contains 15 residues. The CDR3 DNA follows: TGTGCCAGCACCTTCGGGACAGGGAGCACCGGGGAGCTGTTTTTT. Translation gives CASTFGTGSTGELFF.

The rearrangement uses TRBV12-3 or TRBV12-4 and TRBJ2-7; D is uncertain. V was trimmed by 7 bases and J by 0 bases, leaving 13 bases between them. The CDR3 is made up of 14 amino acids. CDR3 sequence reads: CASKADGSSYEQYF. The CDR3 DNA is TGTGCCAGCAAGGCCGACGGTTCCTCCTACGAGCAGTACTTC.

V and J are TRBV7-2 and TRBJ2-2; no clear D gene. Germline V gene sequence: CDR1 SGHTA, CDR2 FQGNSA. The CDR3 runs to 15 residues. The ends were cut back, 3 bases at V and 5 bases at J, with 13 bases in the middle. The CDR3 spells CASSFDGWLTGELFF. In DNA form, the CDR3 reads TGTGCCAGCAGCTTCGACGGTTGGTTGACCGGGGAGCTGTTTTTT.

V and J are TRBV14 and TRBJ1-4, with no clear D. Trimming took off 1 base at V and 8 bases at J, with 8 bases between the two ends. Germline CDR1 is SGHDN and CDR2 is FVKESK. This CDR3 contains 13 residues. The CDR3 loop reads CASSQGPGEKLFF. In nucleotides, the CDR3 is TGTGCCAGCAGCCAAGGCCCTGGGGAAAAACTGTTTTTT.

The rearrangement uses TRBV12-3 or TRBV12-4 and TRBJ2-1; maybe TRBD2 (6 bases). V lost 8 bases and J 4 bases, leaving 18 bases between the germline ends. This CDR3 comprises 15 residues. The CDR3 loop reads CASSPRDPTYNEQFF. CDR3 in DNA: TGTGCCAGCTCCCCGCGGGACCCCACTTACAATGAGCAGTTCTTC.

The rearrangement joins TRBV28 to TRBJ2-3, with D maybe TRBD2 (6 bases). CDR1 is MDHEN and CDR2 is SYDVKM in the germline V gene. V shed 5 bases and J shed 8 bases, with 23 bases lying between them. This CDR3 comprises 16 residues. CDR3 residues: CASSPLGDWQPGTQYF. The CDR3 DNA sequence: TGTGCCAGCAGTCCTCTAGGGGACTGGCAACCGGGTACGCAGTATTTT.

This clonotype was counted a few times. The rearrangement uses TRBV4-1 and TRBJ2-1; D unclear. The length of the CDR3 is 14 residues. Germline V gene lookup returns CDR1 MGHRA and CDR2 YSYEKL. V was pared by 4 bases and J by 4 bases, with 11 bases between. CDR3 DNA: TGCGCCAGCAGCCCTTCCCAAGTGTACAATGAGCAGTTCTTC. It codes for CASSPSQVYNEQFF.

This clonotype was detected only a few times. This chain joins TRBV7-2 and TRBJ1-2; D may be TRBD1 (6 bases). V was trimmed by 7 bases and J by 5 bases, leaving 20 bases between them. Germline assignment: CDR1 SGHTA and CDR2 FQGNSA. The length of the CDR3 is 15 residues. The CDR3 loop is CASKKQGPLPYGYTF. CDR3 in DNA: TGTGCCAGCAAAAAACAGGGTCCCCTTCCTTATGGCTACACCTTC.

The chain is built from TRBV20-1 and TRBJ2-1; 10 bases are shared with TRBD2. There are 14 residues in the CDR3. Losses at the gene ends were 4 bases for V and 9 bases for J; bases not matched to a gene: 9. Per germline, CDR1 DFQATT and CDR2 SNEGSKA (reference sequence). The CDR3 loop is CSAKRLAGDGEQFF. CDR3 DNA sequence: TGCAGTGCTAAACGGCTAGCGGGAGACGGTGAGCAGTTCTTC.

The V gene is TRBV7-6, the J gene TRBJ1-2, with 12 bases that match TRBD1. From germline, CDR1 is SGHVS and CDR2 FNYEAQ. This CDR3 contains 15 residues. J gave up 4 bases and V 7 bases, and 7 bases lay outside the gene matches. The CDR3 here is CASTSGTGGFYGYTF. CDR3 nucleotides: TGTGCCAGCACCTCCGGGACAGGGGGCTTCTATGGCTACACCTTC.

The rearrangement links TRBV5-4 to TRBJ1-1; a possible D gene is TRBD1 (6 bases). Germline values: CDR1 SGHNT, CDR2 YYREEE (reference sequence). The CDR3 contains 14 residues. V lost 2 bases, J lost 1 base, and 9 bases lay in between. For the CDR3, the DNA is TGTGCCAGCAGCTTTTGGACAGAGAACACTGAAGCTTTCTTT. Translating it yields CASSFWTENTEAFF.

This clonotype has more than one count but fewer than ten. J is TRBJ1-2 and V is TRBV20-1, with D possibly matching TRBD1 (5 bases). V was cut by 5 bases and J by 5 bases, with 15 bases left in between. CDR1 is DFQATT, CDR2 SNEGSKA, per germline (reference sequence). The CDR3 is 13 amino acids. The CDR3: CSAPGSFLYGYTF. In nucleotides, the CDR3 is TGCAGTGCTCCAGGGAGTTTCTTGTATGGCTACACCTTC.

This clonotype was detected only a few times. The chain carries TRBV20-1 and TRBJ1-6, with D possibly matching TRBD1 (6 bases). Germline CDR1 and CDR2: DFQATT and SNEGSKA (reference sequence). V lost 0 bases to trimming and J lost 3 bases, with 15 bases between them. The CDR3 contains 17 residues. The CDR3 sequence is CSARDSRTAIYNSPLHF. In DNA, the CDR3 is TGCAGTGCTAGAGATAGTCGGACAGCTATCTATAATTCACCCCTCCACTTT.

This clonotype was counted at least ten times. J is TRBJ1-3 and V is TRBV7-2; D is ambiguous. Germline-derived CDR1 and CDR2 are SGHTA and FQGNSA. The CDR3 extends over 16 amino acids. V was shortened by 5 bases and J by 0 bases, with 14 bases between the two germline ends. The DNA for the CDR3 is TGTGCCAGCAGCACACAGCCTCTCAACTCTGGAAACACCATATATTTT. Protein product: CASSTQPLNSGNTIYF.

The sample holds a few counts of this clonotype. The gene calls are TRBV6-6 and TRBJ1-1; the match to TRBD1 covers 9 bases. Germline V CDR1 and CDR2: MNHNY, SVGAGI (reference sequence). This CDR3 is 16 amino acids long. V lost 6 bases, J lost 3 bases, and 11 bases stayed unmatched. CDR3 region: CASRGSPGQGDTEAFF. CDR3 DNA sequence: TGTGCCAGCAGGGGATCCCCGGGACAGGGTGACACTGAAGCTTTCTTT.

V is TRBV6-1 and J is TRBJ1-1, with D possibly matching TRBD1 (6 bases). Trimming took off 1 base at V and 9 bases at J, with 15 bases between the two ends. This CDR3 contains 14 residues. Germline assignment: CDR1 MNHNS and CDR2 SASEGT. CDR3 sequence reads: CASSEEWGHLQAFF. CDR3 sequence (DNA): TGTGCCAGCAGTGAAGAGTGGGGACACCTCCAAGCTTTCTTT.

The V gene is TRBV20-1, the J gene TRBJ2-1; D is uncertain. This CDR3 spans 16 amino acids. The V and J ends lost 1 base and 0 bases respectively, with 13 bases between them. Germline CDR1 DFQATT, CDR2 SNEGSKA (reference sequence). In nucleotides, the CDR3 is TGCAGTGCTAGAGGTCCTCCCCGCAGCTCCTACAATGAGCAGTTCTTC. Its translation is CSARGPPRSSYNEQFF.

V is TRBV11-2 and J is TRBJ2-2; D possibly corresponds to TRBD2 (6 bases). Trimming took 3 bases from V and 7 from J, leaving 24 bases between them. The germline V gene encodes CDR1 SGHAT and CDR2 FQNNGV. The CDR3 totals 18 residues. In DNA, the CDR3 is TGTGCCAGCAGCTTGGCTTTTCGGCGGGACGTTTTTGACGGGGAGCTGTTTTTT. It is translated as CASSLAFRRDVFDGELFF.

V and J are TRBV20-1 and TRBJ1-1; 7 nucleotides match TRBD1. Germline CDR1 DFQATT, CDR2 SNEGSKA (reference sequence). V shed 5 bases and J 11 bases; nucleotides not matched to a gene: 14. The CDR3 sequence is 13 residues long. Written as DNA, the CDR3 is TGCAGTGCTGGCGACAGGGTTGTCCGGTCGGCTTTCTTT. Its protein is CSAGDRVVRSAFF.

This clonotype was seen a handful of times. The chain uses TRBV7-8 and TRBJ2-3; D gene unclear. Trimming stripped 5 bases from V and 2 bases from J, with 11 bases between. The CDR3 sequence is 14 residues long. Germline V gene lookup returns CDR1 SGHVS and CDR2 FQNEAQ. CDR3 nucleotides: TGTGCCAGCAGCCCCGTTGTCTCCACAGATACGCAGTATTTT. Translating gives CASSPVVSTDTQYF.

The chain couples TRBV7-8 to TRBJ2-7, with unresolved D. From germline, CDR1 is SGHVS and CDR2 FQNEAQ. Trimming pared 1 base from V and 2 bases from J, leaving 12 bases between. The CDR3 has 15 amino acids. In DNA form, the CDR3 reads TGTGCCAGCAGCTTAGAGACCCGAGCTACCTACGAGCAGTACTTC. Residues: CASSLETRATYEQYF.

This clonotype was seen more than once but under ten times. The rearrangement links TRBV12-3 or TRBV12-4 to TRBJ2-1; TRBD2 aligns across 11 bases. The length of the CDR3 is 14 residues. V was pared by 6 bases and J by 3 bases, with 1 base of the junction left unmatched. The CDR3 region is CASRTSGNYNEQFF. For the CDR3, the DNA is TGTGCCAGCAGGACTAGCGGGAACTACAATGAGCAGTTCTTC.

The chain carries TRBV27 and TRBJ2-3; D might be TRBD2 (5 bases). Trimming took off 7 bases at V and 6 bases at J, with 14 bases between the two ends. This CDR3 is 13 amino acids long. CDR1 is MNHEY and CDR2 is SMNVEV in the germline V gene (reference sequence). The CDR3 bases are TGTGCCAGCACCCACCGTTCGGGGGATACGCAGTATTTT. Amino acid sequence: CASTHRSGDTQYF.